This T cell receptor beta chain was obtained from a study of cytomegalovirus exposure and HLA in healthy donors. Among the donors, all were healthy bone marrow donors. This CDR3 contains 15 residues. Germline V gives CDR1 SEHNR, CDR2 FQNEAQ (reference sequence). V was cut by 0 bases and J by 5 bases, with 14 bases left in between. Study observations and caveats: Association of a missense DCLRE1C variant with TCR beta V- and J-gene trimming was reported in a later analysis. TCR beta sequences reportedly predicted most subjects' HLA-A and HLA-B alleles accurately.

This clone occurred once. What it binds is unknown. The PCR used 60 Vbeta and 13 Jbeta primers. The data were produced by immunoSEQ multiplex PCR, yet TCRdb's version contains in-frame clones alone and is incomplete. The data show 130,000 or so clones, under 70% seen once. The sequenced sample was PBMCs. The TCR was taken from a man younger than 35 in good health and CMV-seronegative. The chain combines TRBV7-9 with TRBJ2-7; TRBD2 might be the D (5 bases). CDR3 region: CASSLAFGYGDEQYF. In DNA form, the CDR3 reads TGTGCCAGCAGCTTAGCGTTTGGGTACGGGGACGAGCAGTACTTC.